This is a list of T cell receptor beta chains from one sample in a study of beta chain features in type 1 diabetes. The data were produced by immunoSEQ multiplex PCR, yet TCRdb's version contains in-frame clones alone and is incomplete. The sample lists around 430,000 clones, roughly 30% occurring once. Input material: naive CD4+ T cells from blood. The receptor source for this set is a man between 18 and 29 years old in good health. The CDR3 runs from the conserved cysteine through the conserved F or W. D genes are given only for firm matches. The size of a clone is reported for some rows only, either as once, few or many, or as a class for expanded clones.

v_call: TRBV5-4; clone_size: few; j_call: TRBJ2-3; d_call: TRBD2; cdr3_aa: CASSPGLAGVDTQYF; cdr3_nt: TGTGCCAGCAGCCCGGGACTAGCGGGAGTAGATACGCAGTATTTT
v_call: TRBV5-6; clone_size: .; j_call: TRBJ2-5; d_call: TRBD2; cdr3_aa: CASSRTSGETQYF; cdr3_nt: TGTGCCAGCAGCCGGACTAGCGGAGAGACCCAGTACTTC
v_call: TRBV4-3; clone_size: .; j_call: TRBJ2-7; d_call: TRBD1; cdr3_aa: CASSQDRRAGGSSYEQYF; cdr3_nt: TGCGCCAGCAGCCAAGATAGGCGGGCAGGGGGTAGCTCCTACGAGCAGTACTTC
v_call: TRBV30; clone_size: .; j_call: TRBJ2-5; d_call: TRBD2; cdr3_aa: CAWSDGRGETQYF; cdr3_nt: TGTGCCTGGAGCGACGGGAGGGGAGAGACCCAGTACTTC
v_call: TRBV30; clone_size: .; j_call: TRBJ2-6; d_call: .; cdr3_aa: CAWSVESGANVLTF; cdr3_nt: TGTGCCTGGAGTGTAGAATCTGGGGCCAACGTCCTGACTTTC
v_call: TRBV4-1; clone_size: few; j_call: TRBJ2-5; d_call: TRBD1; cdr3_aa: CASSHGDRVQETQYF; cdr3_nt: TGCGCCAGCAGCCACGGGGACAGGGTCCAAGAGACCCAGTACTTC
v_call: TRBV7-3; clone_size: few; j_call: TRBJ2-3; d_call: TRBD2; cdr3_aa: CASSHRPGLEADTQYF; cdr3_nt: TGTGCCAGCAGCCACCGACCGGGACTAGAGGCAGATACGCAGTATTTT
v_call: TRBV7-2; clone_size: few; j_call: TRBJ2-7; d_call: TRBD2; cdr3_aa: CASSLEGLAYEQYF; cdr3_nt: TGTGCCAGCAGCTTAGAGGGACTAGCCTACGAGCAGTACTTC
v_call: TRBV30; clone_size: few; j_call: TRBJ2-5; d_call: TRBD2; cdr3_aa: CAWSEGAGAQETQYF; cdr3_nt: TGTGCCTGGAGTGAAGGAGCGGGAGCGCAAGAGACCCAGTACTTC
v_call: TRBV2; clone_size: few; j_call: TRBJ1-4; d_call: .; cdr3_aa: CASSVQGVFGEKLFF; cdr3_nt: TGTGCCAGCAGCGTACAAGGCGTGTTCGGTGAAAAACTGTTTTTT
v_call: TRBV19; clone_size: .; j_call: TRBJ2-1; d_call: .; cdr3_aa: CASSIASWGSYYNEQFF; cdr3_nt: TGTGCCAGTAGTATAGCTTCGTGGGGATCCTACTACAATGAGCAGTTCTTC
v_call: TRBV28; clone_size: few; j_call: TRBJ2-7; d_call: TRBD2; cdr3_aa: CASSARLAGGSYEQYF; cdr3_nt: TGTGCCAGCAGTGCCCGTCTAGCGGGAGGCTCCTACGAGCAGTACTTC
v_call: TRBV7-8; clone_size: .; j_call: TRBJ2-7; d_call: TRBD2; cdr3_aa: CASSLKTVLAPPYEQYF; cdr3_nt: TGTGCCAGCAGCCTGAAGACAGTACTAGCGCCTCCCTACGAGCAGTACTTC
v_call: TRBV7-2; clone_size: few; j_call: TRBJ2-5; d_call: .; cdr3_aa: CASSPRGETQYF; cdr3_nt: TGTGCCAGCAGCCCCAGGGGCGAGACCCAGTACTTC
v_call: TRBV27; clone_size: .; j_call: TRBJ2-7; d_call: .; cdr3_aa: CASSLRDKYEQYF; cdr3_nt: TGTGCCAGCAGCCTTCGGGACAAATACGAGCAGTACTTC
v_call: TRBV2; clone_size: .; j_call: TRBJ2-1; d_call: TRBD1; cdr3_aa: CASKGQGAYNEQFF; cdr3_nt: TGTGCCAGCAAGGGACAGGGGGCGTACAATGAGCAGTTCTTC
v_call: TRBV30; clone_size: .; j_call: TRBJ2-4; d_call: .; cdr3_aa: CAWSAGRDIQYF; cdr3_nt: TGTGCCTGGTCGGCGGGCCGGGACATTCAGTACTTC
v_call: TRBV7-9; clone_size: .; j_call: TRBJ1-1; d_call: TRBD1; cdr3_aa: CASSLRQGNTEAFF; cdr3_nt: TGTGCCAGCAGCCTCCGACAGGGGAACACTGAAGCTTTCTTT
v_call: TRBV29-1; clone_size: few; j_call: TRBJ2-2; d_call: .; cdr3_aa: CSVEVVYSTGELFF; cdr3_nt: TGCAGCGTTGAAGTTGTTTACAGCACCGGGGAGCTGTTTTTT
v_call: TRBV7-2; clone_size: .; j_call: TRBJ2-7; d_call: TRBD1; cdr3_aa: CASSLDRGKIYEQYF; cdr3_nt: TGTGCCAGCAGCTTAGACAGGGGAAAAATCTACGAGCAGTACTTC
v_call: TRBV7-8; clone_size: .; j_call: TRBJ2-1; d_call: .; cdr3_aa: CASSPRLYDEQFF; cdr3_nt: TGTGCCAGCAGCCCCCGATTATACGATGAGCAGTTCTTC
v_call: TRBV14; clone_size: .; j_call: TRBJ2-1; d_call: .; cdr3_aa: CASRHVLGKQFF; cdr3_nt: TGTGCCAGCAGACATGTCTTGGGGAAGCAGTTCTTC
v_call: TRBV29-1; clone_size: few; j_call: TRBJ1-2; d_call: .; cdr3_aa: CSANTVGYTF; cdr3_nt: TGCAGCGCCAATACAGTGGGCTACACCTTC
v_call: TRBV29-1; clone_size: few; j_call: TRBJ1-1; d_call: .; cdr3_aa: CSVRGRVYTEAFF; cdr3_nt: TGCAGCGTTCGAGGCCGGGTTTACACTGAAGCTTTCTTT
v_call: TRBV13; clone_size: .; j_call: TRBJ1-2; d_call: TRBD1; cdr3_aa: CASSAAGGEDYGYTF; cdr3_nt: TGTGCCAGCAGCGCCGCAGGGGGCGAAGACTATGGCTACACCTTC
v_call: TRBV29-1; clone_size: few; j_call: TRBJ2-7; d_call: .; cdr3_aa: CSVAGRLSSYEQYF; cdr3_nt: TGCAGCGTTGCTGGGCGACTGAGTAGCTACGAGCAGTACTTC
v_call: TRBV29-1; clone_size: few; j_call: TRBJ1-1; d_call: TRBD1; cdr3_aa: CSAATGTEAFF; cdr3_nt: TGCAGCGCCGCGACAGGGACTGAAGCTTTCTTT
v_call: TRBV5-5; clone_size: few; j_call: TRBJ2-1; d_call: .; cdr3_aa: CASSLDPGGGQFF; cdr3_nt: TGTGCCAGCAGCTTGGATCCGGGCGGCGGGCAGTTCTTC
v_call: TRBV7-3; clone_size: .; j_call: TRBJ1-5; d_call: .; cdr3_aa: CASSDGPMASGNQPQHF; cdr3_nt: TGTGCCAGCAGCGACGGCCCGATGGCGAGCGGCAATCAGCCCCAGCATTTT
v_call: TRBV29-1; clone_size: .; j_call: TRBJ2-1; d_call: .; cdr3_aa: CSAATYSGYYNEQFF; cdr3_nt: TGCAGCGCTGCGACATACTCTGGGTACTACAATGAGCAGTTCTTC
v_call: TRBV10-3; clone_size: .; j_call: TRBJ2-7; d_call: TRBD1; cdr3_aa: CATGTDQYYEQYF; cdr3_nt: TGTGCCACGGGGACAGATCAATACTACGAGCAGTACTTC
v_call: TRBV7-9; clone_size: .; j_call: TRBJ2-3; d_call: TRBD1; cdr3_aa: CASSLNRQGPDTQYF; cdr3_nt: TGTGCCAGCAGCCTCAATCGACAGGGCCCAGATACGCAGTATTTT
v_call: TRBV11-1; clone_size: .; j_call: TRBJ1-2; d_call: TRBD1; cdr3_aa: CASSPDRLNYGYTF; cdr3_nt: TGTGCCAGCAGCCCGGACAGGTTAAACTATGGCTACACCTTC
v_call: TRBV29-1; clone_size: .; j_call: TRBJ1-1; d_call: TRBD1; cdr3_aa: CSVGRQGGTEAFF; cdr3_nt: TGCAGCGTTGGGAGGCAGGGGGGCACTGAAGCTTTCTTT
v_call: TRBV4-1; clone_size: few; j_call: TRBJ2-7; d_call: .; cdr3_aa: CASSRAPVSGDEQYF; cdr3_nt: TGCGCCAGCAGCCGAGCCCCTGTTAGCGGCGACGAGCAGTACTTC
v_call: TRBV29-1; clone_size: .; j_call: TRBJ2-1; d_call: .; cdr3_aa: CSGLGGLYNEQFF; cdr3_nt: TGCAGCGGCTTGGGGGGGCTCTACAATGAGCAGTTCTTC
v_call: TRBV7-2; clone_size: few; j_call: TRBJ2-1; d_call: .; cdr3_aa: CASGRDSYNEQFF; cdr3_nt: TGTGCCAGCGGGCGGGACTCCTACAATGAGCAGTTCTTC
v_call: TRBV9; clone_size: .; j_call: TRBJ2-7; d_call: .; cdr3_aa: CASSVTSISYEQYF; cdr3_nt: TGTGCCAGCAGCGTAACTAGCATCTCCTACGAGCAGTACTTC
v_call: TRBV5-1; clone_size: .; j_call: TRBJ2-1; d_call: .; cdr3_aa: CASSFGQYNEQFF; cdr3_nt: TGCGCCAGCAGCTTTGGACAGTACAATGAGCAGTTCTTC
v_call: TRBV6-5; clone_size: .; j_call: TRBJ2-1; d_call: TRBD2; cdr3_aa: CASSPGLAGVKEQFF; cdr3_nt: TGTGCCAGCTCTCCGGGACTAGCGGGAGTAAAGGAGCAGTTCTTC
v_call: TRBV27; clone_size: few; j_call: TRBJ2-1; d_call: TRBD2; cdr3_aa: CASGVSGGYNEQFF; cdr3_nt: TGTGCCAGCGGCGTGAGCGGGGGCTACAATGAGCAGTTCTTC
v_call: TRBV5-4; clone_size: .; j_call: TRBJ1-1; d_call: .; cdr3_aa: CASSLAAGAHIAEAFF; cdr3_nt: TGTGCCAGCAGCTTGGCCGCAGGGGCTCATATCGCTGAAGCTTTCTTT
v_call: TRBV29-1; clone_size: few; j_call: TRBJ2-2; d_call: .; cdr3_aa: CSMTKYTGELFF; cdr3_nt: TGCAGCATGACAAAGTACACCGGGGAGCTGTTTTTT
v_call: TRBV30; clone_size: once; j_call: TRBJ2-3; d_call: .; cdr3_aa: CAWSVGPGRTDTQYF; cdr3_nt: TGTGCCTGGAGTGTAGGGCCTGGTCGCACAGATACGCAGTATTTT
v_call: TRBV9; clone_size: .; j_call: TRBJ2-5; d_call: .; cdr3_aa: CASSVGDYQETQYF; cdr3_nt: TGTGCCAGCAGCGTAGGGGACTACCAAGAGACCCAGTACTTC
v_call: TRBV5-1; clone_size: .; j_call: TRBJ2-3; d_call: .; cdr3_aa: CASSALTGLTDTQYF; cdr3_nt: TGCGCCAGCAGCGCACTCACAGGGCTCACAGATACGCAGTATTTT
v_call: TRBV30; clone_size: .; j_call: TRBJ2-7; d_call: .; cdr3_aa: CAWGEMVNEQYF; cdr3_nt: TGTGCCTGGGGGGAGATGGTAAACGAGCAGTACTTC
v_call: TRBV27; clone_size: few; j_call: TRBJ1-1; d_call: .; cdr3_aa: CASSLIGENTEAFF; cdr3_nt: TGTGCCAGCAGTTTAATCGGGGAGAACACTGAAGCTTTCTTT
v_call: TRBV7-2; clone_size: once; j_call: TRBJ1-4; d_call: TRBD1; cdr3_aa: CASSPRTGVEEKLFF; cdr3_nt: TGTGCCAGCAGCCCCCGGACAGGGGTAGAAGAAAAACTGTTTTTT
v_call: TRBV29-1; clone_size: few; j_call: TRBJ2-1; d_call: .; cdr3_aa: CSVVWGDPAIYNEQFF; cdr3_nt: TGCAGCGTTGTCTGGGGAGACCCTGCCATCTACAATGAGCAGTTCTTC
v_call: TRBV28; clone_size: few; j_call: TRBJ2-7; d_call: TRBD1; cdr3_aa: CASSSPGTGEYEQYF; cdr3_nt: TGTGCCAGCAGTTCCCCCGGGACAGGAGAGTACGAGCAGTACTTC
v_call: TRBV9; clone_size: .; j_call: TRBJ2-1; d_call: TRBD2; cdr3_aa: CASSLTSANNEQFF; cdr3_nt: TGTGCCAGCAGCCTGACTAGCGCGAACAATGAGCAGTTCTTC
v_call: TRBV4-2; clone_size: .; j_call: TRBJ1-1; d_call: TRBD1; cdr3_aa: CASSQEGQEAFF; cdr3_nt: TGTGCCAGCAGCCAAGAGGGACAGGAAGCTTTCTTT
v_call: TRBV18; clone_size: .; j_call: TRBJ2-2; d_call: TRBD1; cdr3_aa: CASSTGQGNTGELFF; cdr3_nt: TGTGCCAGCTCAACGGGACAGGGGAACACCGGGGAGCTGTTTTTT